This is a list of T cell receptor beta chains from one sample in a study of cytomegalovirus exposure and HLA in healthy donors. The protocol was immunoSEQ multiplex PCR, while the TCRdb copy is restricted to in-frame clones and leaves out a portion. The sample yields approximately 120,000 clones, nearly 70% seen once. The material sequenced was PBMCs. The receptor source for this set is a woman in her 70s in good health and CMV-seropositive. The CDR3 runs from the conserved cysteine through the conserved F or W. Each record gives: J gene, clone size, V gene, D gene, CDR3 DNA, CDR3 protein. D genes are given only for firm matches. A row's size may be missing; if present it is once, few, many or a size class.

>TRBJ1-5|NA|TRBV18|NA
TGTGCCAGCTCACCTTCCCGGGCAGGGGAAATTCAGCCCCAGCATTTT
CASSPSRAGEIQPQHF
>TRBJ1-2|NA|TRBV6-5|NA
TGTGCCAGCAGTTACTCGAGGAGTCCTGCGAAATATGGCTACACCTTC
CASSYSRSPAKYGYTF
>TRBJ1-2|NA|TRBV7-2|NA
TGTGCCAGCAGCTCCTCGACCATTCTCGGGACCTTC
CASSSSTILGTF
>TRBJ2-7|NA|TRBV7-2|NA
TGTGCCAGCAGCTTAGATCCGAGCTCCTACGAGCAGTACTTC
CASSLDPSSYEQYF
>TRBJ2-1|NA|TRBV5-6|TRBD2
TGTGCCAGCAGCTACCGGACTAGCGGGGGCCGGAATGAGCAGTTCTTC
CASSYRTSGGRNEQFF
>TRBJ1-1|NA|TRBV14|NA
TGTGCCAGCAGCCAGCAACAGGGATCGGAAGCTTTCTTT
CASSQQQGSEAFF
>TRBJ1-1|NA|TRBV16|TRBD1
TGTGCCAGCAGCCAATTACCAGGGGGGCCTAACACTGAAGCTTTCTTT
CASSQLPGGPNTEAFF
>TRBJ2-7|NA|TRBV7-8|TRBD2
TGTGCCAGCAGCTTAGTGATGCGGGGGGGCAGCTACGAGCAGTACTTC
CASSLVMRGGSYEQYF
>TRBJ1-5|NA|TRBV5-1|TRBD1
TGCGCCAGCAGCTTTACAGGGGCCTCCGATCAGCCCCAGCATTTT
CASSFTGASDQPQHF
>TRBJ1-4|NA|TRBV30|NA
TGTGCCTGGAGTCCTGCCCCGGGGGGCGGAGGTGAAAAACTGTTTTTT
CAWSPAPGGGGEKLFF
>TRBJ1-6|few|TRBV30|NA
TGTGCCTGGTCTGGACTAATTAATTCACCCCTCCACTTT
CAWSGLINSPLHF
>TRBJ1-2|NA|TRBV27|NA
TGTGCCAGCAGTTTATCAGGGGCTAACTATGGCTACACCTTC
CASSLSGANYGYTF
>TRBJ2-7|NA|TRBV19|TRBD2
TGTGCCAGTAGGGATAGAGGACTAGCGAGCGAGCAGTACTTC
CASRDRGLASEQYF
>TRBJ2-1|NA|TRBV10-3|TRBD2
TGTGCCATCAGTGCCCAGCGGGGGAGTCATGAGCAGTTCTTC
CAISAQRGSHEQFF
>TRBJ2-1|NA|TRBV5-1|NA
TGCGCCAGCAGCTTGGAGTCTCTAGACAATGAGCAGTTCTTC
CASSLESLDNEQFF
>TRBJ1-5|NA|TRBV6-1|NA
TGTGCCAGCAGTGGACAACCGAATCAGCCCCAGCATTTT
CASSGQPNQPQHF
>TRBJ2-1|few|TRBV29-1|NA
TGCAGCGTTGTAGGGACACAAGTTTCCGATGAGCAGTTCTTC
CSVVGTQVSDEQFF
>TRBJ1-2|NA|TRBV23-1|NA
TGCGCACAGCCCCGAGTTGGCTACACCTTC
CAQPRVGYTF
>TRBJ2-4|NA|TRBV4-3|NA
TGCGCCAGCAGCCAAGAATCCCGTTACGGCCAGCGACTAGCCAAAAACATTCAGTACTTC
CASSQESRYGQRLAKNIQYF
>TRBJ2-3|NA|TRBV2|TRBD2
TGTGCCAGCAGTAGCGGGGGGGTCGATACGCAGTATTTT
CASSSGGVDTQYF
>TRBJ2-1|NA|TRBV7-2|NA
TGTGCCAGCAGCTTAGGAGCGGTGAGCTCCTACAATGAGCAGTTCTTC
CASSLGAVSSYNEQFF
>TRBJ2-7|NA|TRBV7-9|NA
TGTGCCAGCAGCTTAGCAGGGGCGGTAAACGAGCAGTACTTC
CASSLAGAVNEQYF
>TRBJ2-1|few|TRBV9|TRBD2
TGTGCCAGCAGCGTAACTAGCGGGTCCTACAATGAGCAGTTCTTC
CASSVTSGSYNEQFF
>TRBJ2-7|few|TRBV18|NA
TGTGCCAGCTCAAGGGACACCACCTACGAGCAGTACTTC
CASSRDTTYEQYF
>TRBJ2-3|NA|TRBV10-3|TRBD2
TGTGCCACCGGACTAGCGGGGGGCGTGGGACCAGATACGCAGTATTTT
CATGLAGGVGPDTQYF
>TRBJ1-6|once|TRBV6-6|NA
TGTGCCAGCAGTTTACAGGGAGATAATTCACCCCTCCACTTT
CASSLQGDNSPLHF
>TRBJ1-5|few|TRBV2|TRBD1
TGTGCCAGCAGTCAACAGGGGGGAGATTTCGAACCCCAGCATTTT
CASSQQGGDFEPQHF
>TRBJ1-2|NA|TRBV7-2|NA
TGTGCCAGCAGCTTACAGGGGTTAATGGACTACACCTTC
CASSLQGLMDYTF
>TRBJ2-1|NA|TRBV19|TRBD1
TGTGCCAGTAGTGAAGGGACAGGCTTTGATGAGCAGTTCTTC
CASSEGTGFDEQFF
>TRBJ2-5|NA|TRBV4-2|NA
TGTGCCAGCAGCCATCCTTCTAGCGCGGAGACCCAGTACTTC
CASSHPSSAETQYF
>TRBJ2-5|NA|TRBV30|NA
TGTGCCTGGCGGGAACCCCAAGAGACCCAGTACTTC
CAWREPQETQYF
>TRBJ1-1|few|TRBV10-3|NA
TGTGCCATCAGTGGCCCAGGGTCGCGATGGGACACTGAAGCTTTCTTT
CAISGPGSRWDTEAFF
>TRBJ1-2|few|TRBV4-1|NA
TGCGCCAGCACCCTGCGGGGGGGGCGGGATGGCTACACCTTC
CASTLRGGRDGYTF
>TRBJ2-5|NA|TRBV2|NA
TGTGCCAGCAGTGACTCGGAGACCCAGTACTTC
CASSDSETQYF
>TRBJ1-1|NA|TRBV6-5|NA
TGTGCCAGCAGCGACCCGGGGAGAGACACTGAAGCTTTCTTT
CASSDPGRDTEAFF
>TRBJ1-1|NA|TRBV10-3|TRBD1
TGTGCCATCACCGGACAGGGGGGTACTGAAGCTTTCTTT
CAITGQGGTEAFF
>TRBJ1-3|NA|TRBV7-2|TRBD1
TGTGCCAGCAGCTTAGTCCAGGGGGCTGGAAACACCATATATTTT
CASSLVQGAGNTIYF
>TRBJ1-1|NA|TRBV5-1|TRBD1
TGCGCCAGCAGCTGGCGGATCGGACAGGAGAACACTGAAGCTTTCTTT
CASSWRIGQENTEAFF
>TRBJ1-6|NA|TRBV6-5|NA
TGTGCCAGCAGTTACTCCCTCAGGGTAAATTCACCCCTCCACTTT
CASSYSLRVNSPLHF
>TRBJ2-7|NA|TRBV19|NA
TGTGCCAGTAGTCAGCCAGGGGCCGAGCAGTACTTC
CASSQPGAEQYF
>TRBJ1-5|once|TRBV6-6|NA
TGTGCCAGCAGGTTTTCGACAGGAAGTAGGCAGCCCCAGCATTTT
CASRFSTGSRQPQHF
>TRBJ2-4|NA|TRBV4-3|TRBD2
TGCGCCAGCAGCCAAGATTTGGTAGCGGGATTCCGGGCCGAAAACATTCAGTACTTC
CASSQDLVAGFRAENIQYF
>TRBJ1-1|once|TRBV7-2|TRBD1
TGTGCCAGCAGCACTAGGGGGACAGGGACCACTGAAGCTTTCTTT
CASSTRGTGTTEAFF
>TRBJ2-5|NA|TRBV7-2|TRBD2
TGTGCCAGCAGCTTAGCAGCACTAGCGGGAGGGGAGACCCAGTACTTC
CASSLAALAGGETQYF
>TRBJ2-7|NA|TRBV5-1|TRBD1
TGCGCCAGCAGCACGGGACAGACAGCCTCCTACGAGCAGTACTTC
CASSTGQTASYEQYF
>TRBJ2-5|NA|TRBV25-1|TRBD1
TGTGCCAGTCTTAAGACAGGGGAGAAGATCGAGACCCAGTACTTC
CASLKTGEKIETQYF
>TRBJ1-1|NA|TRBV6-5|TRBD1
TGTGCCAGCAGTGCGGGGACAGGGAGCGCTTTCTTT
CASSAGTGSAFF
>TRBJ1-1|NA|TRBV6-5|NA
TGTGCCAGCAGTTATCTTGCGCGGGGGGACACTGAAGCTTTCTTT
CASSYLARGDTEAFF
>TRBJ1-2|few|TRBV6-5|NA
TGTGCCAGCAGGGCAGGGCTCGAGAAGGGTGGCTACACCTTC
CASRAGLEKGGYTF
>TRBJ1-1|NA|TRBV6-5|TRBD1
TGTGCCAGCAGTCCCACCGGGACAGTGAACACTGAAGCTTTCTTT
CASSPTGTVNTEAFF
>TRBJ2-7|NA|TRBV5-1|NA
TGCGCCAGCAGCTTAGCCACAGGGATCATCTACGAGCAGTACTTC
CASSLATGIIYEQYF
>TRBJ2-2|NA|TRBV6-1|NA
TGTGCCAGCAGTGCTAATCAGGGGTTCGCCGGGGAGCTGTTTTTT
CASSANQGFAGELFF
>TRBJ1-5|NA|TRBV6-6|NA
TGTGCCAGCAGTTCCTCCGGGCAGGGCCTCAATCAGCCCCAGCATTTT
CASSSSGQGLNQPQHF
>TRBJ1-1|NA|TRBV6-5|NA
TGTGCCAGCAGCCGAAGGGGCTCGAACACTGAAGCTTTCTTT
CASSRRGSNTEAFF
>TRBJ1-5|few|TRBV30|NA
TGTGCCTGGAGTCGGGACACTCCAAATCAGCCCCAGCATTTT
CAWSRDTPNQPQHF
>TRBJ2-7|NA|TRBV29-1|TRBD1
TGCAGCGTGGGGACAGGGGACGAGCAGTACTTC
CSVGTGDEQYF
>TRBJ2-7|NA|TRBV5-1|NA
TGCGCCAGCAGCCCGGCCCCGGGAAATTCCTACGAGCAGTACTTC
CASSPAPGNSYEQYF
>TRBJ2-5|once|TRBV7-2|TRBD2
TGTGCCAGCAGCTCGGGACTAGCGGGGGGCAGGGAGACCCAGTACTTC
CASSSGLAGGRETQYF
>TRBJ2-2|NA|TRBV9|TRBD1
TGTGCCAGCAGCACGCCGGGACAGCCTCACACCGGGGAGCTGTTTTTT
CASSTPGQPHTGELFF